Listed below are T cell receptor beta chains from one sample, sequenced in a study of Graves' ophthalmopathy and Graves' hyperthyroidism. TCRdb called the multiplex PCR reads again in MiXCR, with one record for every CDR3 protein. The top ten hold roughly 2.6% of the sample, which has 300,000 to 400,000 distinct CDR3 sequences, about 15% seen once. The specimen sequenced was peripheral blood. Source of these receptors: an adult woman with stable Graves' hyperthyroidism. Each CDR3 is given with its conserved first and last residue. Clone sizes are given selectively: once, few, many, or a class where the clone is expanded.

clone_size	v_call	j_call	cdr3_aa
once	TRBV20-1	TRBJ1-1	CSARTHSTGNTEAFF
.	TRBV7-2	TRBJ2-7	CASSPRTPSGYEQYF
many	TRBV7-2	TRBJ2-7	CASSSHWADEQYF
many	TRBV6-5	TRBJ1-5	CASRRTGGRSDQPQHF
many	TRBV6-1	TRBJ1-1	CASSVQGAGTEAFF
many	TRBV12-3/TRBV12-4	TRBJ1-1	CASSLTVGKAFF
many	TRBV29-1	TRBJ1-5	CSAGGPSQHF
many	TRBV7-2	TRBJ2-7	CASSFRPGQVREYEQYF
many	TRBV27	TRBJ2-7	CASSGRQNSYEQYF
many	TRBV18	TRBJ2-5	CASSPPNAQRRETQYF
.	TRBV14	TRBJ2-5	CASSQDGMGREETQYF
many	TRBV25-1	TRBJ1-2	CASSDVPYGYTF